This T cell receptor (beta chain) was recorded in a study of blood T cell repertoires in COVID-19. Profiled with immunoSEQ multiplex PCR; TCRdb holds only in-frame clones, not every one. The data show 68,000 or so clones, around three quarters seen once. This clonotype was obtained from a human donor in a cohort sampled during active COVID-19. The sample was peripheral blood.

The CDR3 spells CASSEFRQPDTQYF. For the CDR3, the DNA is TGTGCCAGCAGTGAATTCAGACAGCCAGATACGCAGTATTTT. V is TRBV2 and J is TRBJ2-3; D might be TRBD1 (5 bases). The CDR3 totals 14 residues. Looked up from germline, CDR1 is SNHLY and CDR2 is FYNNEI. Between the trimmed V and J ends, which lost 2 bases and 4 bases, there was a span of 10 bases. The full variable domain, with the rest looked up from reference TRBV2 and TRBJ2-3, is EPEVTQTPSHQVTQMGQEVILRCVPISNHLYFYWYRQILGQKVEFLVSFYNNEISEKSEIFDDQFSVERPDGSNFTLKIRSTKLEDSAMYFCASSEFRQPDTQYFGPGTRLTVL.